The clone carrying this TCR beta chain was picked up a small number of times. The antigen remains unidentified. This CDR3 has 15 amino acids. V shed 5 bases and J shed 2 bases, with 16 bases lying between them. Germline lookup yields CDR1 LNHDA and CDR2 SQIVND (reference sequence). It was with 60 Vbeta and 13 Jbeta primers that the PCR ran. Generated by immunoSEQ multiplex PCR, the TCRdb table keeps only in-frame clones and is missing some. Of some 76,000 clones in the sample, under 80% were seen once. This sample is drawn from a study of cytomegalovirus exposure and HLA in healthy donors. Study-wide results and caveats: Further analysis was carried out later, and it showed several of the most significant clusters appearing linked to common viral pathogens. In a later analysis, HLA-associated TCR beta chains were more clonally expanded than equally common others. There were reportedly fewer N-insertions in an Asian-associated ancestry cluster than the roughly 670-donor mean, in a later analysis.

The V gene is TRBV19, the J gene TRBJ2-7, with D possibly TRBD2 on 6 matching bases. The receptor comes from a male donor in good health and CMV-seropositive. The sequencing sample was made of PBMCs. CDR3 nucleotide sequence: TGTGCCAGTAGTCCCGCGTGGAGGGGCACCTACGAGCAGTACTTC. Translating it yields CASSPAWRGTYEQYF.